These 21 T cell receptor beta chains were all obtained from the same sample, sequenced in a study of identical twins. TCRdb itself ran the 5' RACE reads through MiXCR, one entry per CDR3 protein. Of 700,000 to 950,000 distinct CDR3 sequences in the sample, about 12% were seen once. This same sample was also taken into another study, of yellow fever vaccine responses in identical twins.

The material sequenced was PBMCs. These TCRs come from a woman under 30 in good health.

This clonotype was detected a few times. CDR3 loop: CASRPRRDRGTGANVLTF. CDR3 nucleotides: TGTGCCAGCAGGCCCCGGAGGGACAGGGGTACTGGGGCCAACGTCCTGACTTTC. V and J are TRBV28 and TRBJ2-6; TRBD1 aligns across 10 bases. The length of the CDR3 is 18 residues. The V segment lost 6 bases and the J segment 2 bases; nucleotides outside the gene matches: 10. The germline V gene has CDR1 MDHEN and CDR2 SYDVKM.

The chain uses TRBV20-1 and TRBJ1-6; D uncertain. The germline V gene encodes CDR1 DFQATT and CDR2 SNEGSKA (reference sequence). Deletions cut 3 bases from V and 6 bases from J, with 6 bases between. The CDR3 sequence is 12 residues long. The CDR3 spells CSASDLNSPLHF. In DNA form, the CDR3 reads TGCAGTGCTAGTGACCTTAATTCACCCCTCCACTTT.

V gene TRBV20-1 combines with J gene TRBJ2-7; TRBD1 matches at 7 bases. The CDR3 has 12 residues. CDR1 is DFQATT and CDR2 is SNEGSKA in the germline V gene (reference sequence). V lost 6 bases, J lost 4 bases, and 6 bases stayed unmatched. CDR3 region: CSANRDSYEQYF. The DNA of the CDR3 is TGCAGTGCCAACCGGGACAGTTACGAGCAGTACTTC.

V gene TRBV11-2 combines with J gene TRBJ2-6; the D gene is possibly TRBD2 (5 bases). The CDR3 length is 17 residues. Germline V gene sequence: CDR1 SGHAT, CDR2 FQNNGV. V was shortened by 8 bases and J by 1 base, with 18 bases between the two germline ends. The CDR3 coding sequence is TGTGCCAGCGGCCCTTTTACGAGGGTTTCTGGGGCCAACGTCCTGACTTTC. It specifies CASGPFTRVSGANVLTF.

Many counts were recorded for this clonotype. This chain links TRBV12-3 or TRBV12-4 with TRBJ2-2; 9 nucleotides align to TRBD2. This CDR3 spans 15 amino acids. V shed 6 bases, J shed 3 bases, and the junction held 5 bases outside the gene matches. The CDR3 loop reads CASSLTSGYTGELFF. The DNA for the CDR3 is TGTGCCAGCAGCCTAACTAGCGGGTACACCGGGGAGCTGTTTTTT.

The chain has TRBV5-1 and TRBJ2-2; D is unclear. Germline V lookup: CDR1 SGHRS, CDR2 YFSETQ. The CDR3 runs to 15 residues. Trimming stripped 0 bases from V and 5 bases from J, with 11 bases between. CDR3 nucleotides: TGCGCCAGCAGCTTGGCCTTGCAGTCGACCGGGGAGCTGTTTTTT. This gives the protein CASSLALQSTGELFF.

The CDR3 region is CATSDFWTGLANTGELFF. The CDR3 bases are TGTGCCACCAGTGATTTCTGGACAGGGTTGGCGAACACCGGGGAGCTGTTTTTT. This chain joins TRBV24-1 and TRBJ2-2; the match to TRBD1 covers 8 bases. V shed 1 base, J shed 0 bases, and the junction held 6 bases outside the gene matches. The germline V gene encodes CDR1 KGHDR and CDR2 SFDVKD. The CDR3 extends over 18 amino acids.

CDR3 sequence (DNA): TGCAGCGTTGGTGTGGGGATCTACAATGAGCAGTTCTTC. Translating it yields CSVGVGIYNEQFF. This rearrangement joins TRBV29-1 to TRBJ2-1; D is ambiguous. With 4 bases removed from V and 3 bases from J, the gap between germline ends came to 10 bases. Looked up from germline, CDR1 is SQVTM and CDR2 is ANQGSEA. The CDR3 spans 13 residues.

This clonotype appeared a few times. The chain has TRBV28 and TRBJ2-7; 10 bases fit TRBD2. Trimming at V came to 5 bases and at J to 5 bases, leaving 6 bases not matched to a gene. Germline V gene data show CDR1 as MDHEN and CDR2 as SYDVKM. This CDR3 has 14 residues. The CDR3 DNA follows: TGTGCCAGCAGTGGATGGACTAGCGGTGACGAGCAGTACGTC. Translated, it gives CASSGWTSGDEQYV.

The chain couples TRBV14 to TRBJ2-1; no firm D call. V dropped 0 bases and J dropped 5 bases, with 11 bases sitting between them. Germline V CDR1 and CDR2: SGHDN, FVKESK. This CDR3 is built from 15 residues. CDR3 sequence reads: CASSQDGEWHNEQFF. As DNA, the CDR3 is TGTGCCAGCAGCCAAGACGGAGAGTGGCACAATGAGCAGTTCTTC. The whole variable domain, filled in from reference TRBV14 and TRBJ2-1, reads EAGVTQFPSHSVIEKGQTVTLRCDPISGHDNLYWYRRVMGKEIKFLLHFVKESKQDESGMPNNRFLAERTGGTYSTLKVQPAELEDSGVYFCASSQDGEWHNEQFFGPGTRLTVL.

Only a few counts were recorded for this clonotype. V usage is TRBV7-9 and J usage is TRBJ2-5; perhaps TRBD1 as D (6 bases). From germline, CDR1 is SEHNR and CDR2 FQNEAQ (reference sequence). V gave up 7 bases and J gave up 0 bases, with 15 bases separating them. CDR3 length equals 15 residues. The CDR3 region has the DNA TGTGCCAGCATCCCTGGGCAGGGGAACCAAGAGACCCAGTACTTC. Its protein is CASIPGQGNQETQYF.

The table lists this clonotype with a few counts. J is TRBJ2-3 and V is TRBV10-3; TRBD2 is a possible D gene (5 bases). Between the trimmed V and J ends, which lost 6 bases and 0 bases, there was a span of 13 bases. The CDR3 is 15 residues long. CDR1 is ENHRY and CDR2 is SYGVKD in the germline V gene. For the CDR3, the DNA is TGTGCCATCAGGGCCTCTCCGGGGAGCACAGATACGCAGTATTTT. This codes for CAIRASPGSTDTQYF.

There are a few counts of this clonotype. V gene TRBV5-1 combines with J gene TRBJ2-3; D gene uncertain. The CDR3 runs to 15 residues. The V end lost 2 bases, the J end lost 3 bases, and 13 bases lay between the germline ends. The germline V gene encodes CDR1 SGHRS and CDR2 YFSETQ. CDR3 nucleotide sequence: TGCGCCAGCAGCTTTCTGGGTTATGGAACAGATACGCAGTATTTT. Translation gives CASSFLGYGTDTQYF.

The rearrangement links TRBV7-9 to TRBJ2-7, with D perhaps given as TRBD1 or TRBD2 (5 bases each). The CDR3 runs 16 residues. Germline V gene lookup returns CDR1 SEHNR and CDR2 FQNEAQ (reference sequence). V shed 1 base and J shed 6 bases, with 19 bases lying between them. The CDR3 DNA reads TGTGCCAGCAGCTTAGGGGACGGTCGGAAGGCTTCCGAGCAGTACTTC. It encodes CASSLGDGRKASEQYF.

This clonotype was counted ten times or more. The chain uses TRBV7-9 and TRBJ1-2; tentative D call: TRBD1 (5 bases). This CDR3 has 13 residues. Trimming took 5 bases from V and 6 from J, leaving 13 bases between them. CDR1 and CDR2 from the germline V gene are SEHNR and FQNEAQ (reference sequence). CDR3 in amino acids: CASSLVGRDGYTF. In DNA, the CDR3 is TGTGCCAGCAGCCTCGTCGGCAGGGATGGCTACACCTTC.

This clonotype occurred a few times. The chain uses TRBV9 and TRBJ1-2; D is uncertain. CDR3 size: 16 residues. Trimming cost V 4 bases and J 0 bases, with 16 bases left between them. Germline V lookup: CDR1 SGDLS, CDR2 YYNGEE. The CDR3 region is CASSIGQRPTNYGYTF. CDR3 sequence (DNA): TGTGCCAGCAGCATCGGTCAAAGGCCCACTAACTATGGCTACACCTTC.

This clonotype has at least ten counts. The CDR3 coding sequence is TGTGCCACCAGCAGGGGTAGAAACAAAGAGACCCAGTACTTC. This sequence encodes CATSRGRNKETQYF. This chain links TRBV15 with TRBJ2-5; D is ambiguous. The CDR3 sequence is 14 residues long. Trimming took off 3 bases at V and 3 bases at J, with 11 bases between the two ends. Germline CDR1 LNHNV, CDR2 YYDKDF (reference sequence).

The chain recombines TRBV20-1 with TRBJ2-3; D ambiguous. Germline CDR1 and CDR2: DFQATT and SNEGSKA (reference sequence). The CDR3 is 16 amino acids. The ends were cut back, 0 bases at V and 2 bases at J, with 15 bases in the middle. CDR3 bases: TGCAGTGCTAGAGATCTTCGGCACCCCATCACAGATACGCAGTATTTT. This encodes CSARDLRHPITDTQYF.

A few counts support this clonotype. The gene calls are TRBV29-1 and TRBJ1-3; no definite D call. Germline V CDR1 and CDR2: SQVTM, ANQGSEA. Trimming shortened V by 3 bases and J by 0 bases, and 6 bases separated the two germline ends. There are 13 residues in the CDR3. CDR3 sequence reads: CSVDSTSGNTIYF. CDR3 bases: TGCAGCGTTGACAGTACCTCTGGAAACACCATATATTTT.

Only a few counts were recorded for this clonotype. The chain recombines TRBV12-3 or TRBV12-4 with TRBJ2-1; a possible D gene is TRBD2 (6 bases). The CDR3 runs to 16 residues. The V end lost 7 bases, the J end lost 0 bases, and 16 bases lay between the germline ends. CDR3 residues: CASTLRGLSSYNEQFF. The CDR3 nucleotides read TGTGCCAGCACCCTGCGGGGTCTTAGCTCCTACAATGAGCAGTTCTTC.

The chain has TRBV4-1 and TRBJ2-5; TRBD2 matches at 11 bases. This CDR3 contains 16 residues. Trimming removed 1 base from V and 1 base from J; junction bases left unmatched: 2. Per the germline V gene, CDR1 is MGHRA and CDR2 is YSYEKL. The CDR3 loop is CASSQATSGGQETQYF. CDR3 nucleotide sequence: TGCGCCAGCAGCCAAGCCACTAGCGGGGGCCAAGAGACCCAGTACTTC.